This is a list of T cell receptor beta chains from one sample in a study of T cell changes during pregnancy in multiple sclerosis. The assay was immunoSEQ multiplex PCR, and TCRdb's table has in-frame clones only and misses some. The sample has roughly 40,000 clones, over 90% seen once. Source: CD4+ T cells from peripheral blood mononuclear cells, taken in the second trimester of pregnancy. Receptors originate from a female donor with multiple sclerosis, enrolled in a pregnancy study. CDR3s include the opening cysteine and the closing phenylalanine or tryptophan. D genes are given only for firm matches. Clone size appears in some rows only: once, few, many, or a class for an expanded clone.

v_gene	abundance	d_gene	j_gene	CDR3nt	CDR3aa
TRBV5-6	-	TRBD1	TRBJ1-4	TGTGCCAGCAGCACGGGACAGGGGAGTGAAAAACTGTTTTTT	CASSTGQGSEKLFF
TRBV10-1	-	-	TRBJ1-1	TGCGCCAGCAGTTCCCCCGCCCCGGAGGATACCGCGGCGTTGAACACTGAAGCTTTCTTT	CASSSPAPEDTAALNTEAFF
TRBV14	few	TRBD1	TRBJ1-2	TGTGCCAGCAGCCCTCGACAGGGCAGTGGCTACACCTTC	CASSPRQGSGYTF
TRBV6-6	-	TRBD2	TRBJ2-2	TGTGCCAGCAGTCCAAGACTAGCGGGGGTTACCGGGGAGCTGTTTTTT	CASSPRLAGVTGELFF
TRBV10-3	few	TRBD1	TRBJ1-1	TGTGCCATCAGTGACCCCGACAGGGGGGGAACTGAAGCTTTCTTT	CAISDPDRGGTEAFF
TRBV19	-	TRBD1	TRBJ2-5	TGTGCCAGTAGTCCCGACAGGGTTGAGACCCAGTACTTC	CASSPDRVETQYF
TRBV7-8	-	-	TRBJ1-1	TGTGCCAGCAGCTTAGGCAGGAACACTGAAGCTTTCTTT	CASSLGRNTEAFF
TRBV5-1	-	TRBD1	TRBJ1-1	TGCGCCAGCAGCGGGGACAGGGCGAACACTGAAGCTTTCTTT	CASSGDRANTEAFF
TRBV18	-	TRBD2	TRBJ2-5	TGTGCCAGCTCCCCGTCTGAGGGAGGGGAGACCCAGTACTTC	CASSPSEGGETQYF
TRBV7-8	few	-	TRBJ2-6	TGTGCCAGCAGCTCGGAGGGGGACTACAACTCTGGGGCCAACGTCCTGACTTTC	CASSSEGDYNSGANVLTF
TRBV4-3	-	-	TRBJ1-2	TGCGCCAGCAGCCTACAGGGAGTCGTGGGCTACACCTTC	CASSLQGVVGYTF
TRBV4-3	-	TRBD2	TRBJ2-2	TGCGCCAGCAGCCAAGATGCCCCTAGCGGGTTCAACACCGGGGAGCTGTTTTTT	CASSQDAPSGFNTGELFF
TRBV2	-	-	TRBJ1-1	TGTGCCAGCAGTCAGGCAGGGCTGGGTGGCACTGAAGCTTTCTTT	CASSQAGLGGTEAFF
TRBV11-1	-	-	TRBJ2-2	TGTGCCAGCAGCTTTAACAGGCGGACCGGGGAGCTGTTTTTT	CASSFNRRTGELFF
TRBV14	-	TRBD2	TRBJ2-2	TGTGCCAGCAGGGGACTAGCGTCGATCGGGGAGCTGTTTTTT	CASRGLASIGELFF
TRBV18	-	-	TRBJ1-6	TGTGCCAGCTCACCCTATGACATAAATAATTCACCCCTCCACTTT	CASSPYDINNSPLHF
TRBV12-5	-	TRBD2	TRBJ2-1	TGTGCTAGTGGTTTGGTAGTCGAGAGACTAGCGGGACATGAGCAGTTCTTC	CASGLVVERLAGHEQFF
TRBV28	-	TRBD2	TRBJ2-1	TGTGCCAGCAGTACGCCTAGCGGGGTCTCCTACAATGAGCAGTTCTTC	CASSTPSGVSYNEQFF
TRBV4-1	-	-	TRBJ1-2	TGCGCCAGCAGCCAAGATGAGGGATTCGGCTACACCTTC	CASSQDEGFGYTF
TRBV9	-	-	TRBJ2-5	TGTGCCAGCAGCGCAGGGGAAGAGACCCAGTACTTC	CASSAGEETQYF
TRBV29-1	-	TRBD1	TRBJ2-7	TGCAGCGTGGGGGACAGGGTAGTCGAGCAGTACTTC	CSVGDRVVEQYF
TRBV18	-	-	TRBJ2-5	TGTGCCAGCTCACCAAGGCCAGCGGTGCAAGAGACCCAGTACTTC	CASSPRPAVQETQYF
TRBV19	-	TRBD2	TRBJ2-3	TGTGCCAGTTCAACTAGCGGGGGGTTCGGGAGGGTGACAGATACGCAGTATTTT	CASSTSGGFGRVTDTQYF
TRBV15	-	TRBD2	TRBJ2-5	TGTGCCACCAGCTCAGAGGTGGTGAGACTAGCGGGAGTTAAAGAGACCCAGTACTTC	CATSSEVVRLAGVKETQYF
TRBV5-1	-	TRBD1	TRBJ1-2	TGCGCCAGCAGCTTGGAAACAGGGGGCGCCGGGTATGGCTACACCTTC	CASSLETGGAGYGYTF
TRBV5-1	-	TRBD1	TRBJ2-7	TGCGCCAGCAGCCCGAAGTGGGGACAGGGGGCCTACGAGCAGTACTTC	CASSPKWGQGAYEQYF
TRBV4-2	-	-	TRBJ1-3	TGTGCCAGCAGCCAAGAAGGAGGTTTCGGGGGATCCTCTGGAAACACCATATATTTT	CASSQEGGFGGSSGNTIYF
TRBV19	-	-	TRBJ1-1	TGTGCCAGTAGTATACCGGACCGGGGGGGCCAAGCTTTCTTT	CASSIPDRGGQAFF
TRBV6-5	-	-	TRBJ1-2	TGTGCCAGCAATTCCGGGACTCTGGGGCGAGGCTACACCTTC	CASNSGTLGRGYTF
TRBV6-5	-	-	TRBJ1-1	TGTGCCAGCAGTTTCAGTCAGGACACTGAAGCTTTCTTT	CASSFSQDTEAFF
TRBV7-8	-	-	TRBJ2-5	TGTGCCAGCAGCACTCAACGGGAGTATTCAGAGACCCAGTACTTC	CASSTQREYSETQYF
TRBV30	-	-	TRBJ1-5	TGTGCCTGGAGTAAAGGGGCCCTTGTAAGGGATCAGCCCCAGCATTTT	CAWSKGALVRDQPQHF
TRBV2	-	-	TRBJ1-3	TGTGCCCGAACATCGGCGGTTAACATAAACACCATATATTTT	CARTSAVNINTIYF
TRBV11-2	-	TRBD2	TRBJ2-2	TGTGCCAGCAGCCTTGGGGCAGCGGGGGGCCACTCCGGGGAGCTGTTTTTT	CASSLGAAGGHSGELFF
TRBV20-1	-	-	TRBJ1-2	TGCAGTGCTTGGGACACGCCGAGGGTCACCTTC	CSAWDTPRVTF
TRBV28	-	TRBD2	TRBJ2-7	TGTGCCAGCAGCCCTGGGACTAGCGGGAGACACGAGCAGTACTTC	CASSPGTSGRHEQYF
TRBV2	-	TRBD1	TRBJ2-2	TGTGCCAGCAGGGGGACAGGGGGAAACACCGGGGAGCTGTTTTTT	CASRGTGGNTGELFF
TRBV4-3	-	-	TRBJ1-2	TGCGCCAGCAGCCAAGATATTCGGGATGGTGGCTACACCTTC	CASSQDIRDGGYTF
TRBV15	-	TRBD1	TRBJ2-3	TGTGCCACCAGCAGAGACCTCCCGACAGGGGGAAGCACAGATACGCAGTATTTT	CATSRDLPTGGSTDTQYF
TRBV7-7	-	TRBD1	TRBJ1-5	TGTGCCAGCAGCTTAGGGGATTACAGGGGCGATCAGCCCCAGCATTTT	CASSLGDYRGDQPQHF
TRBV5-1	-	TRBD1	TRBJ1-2	TGCGCCAGCAGCTTGGGCAGGGGGGAGGATGGCTACACCTTC	CASSLGRGEDGYTF
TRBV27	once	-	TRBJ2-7	TGTGCCAGCAGCTCCCCCGGGACATTCCCCTACGAGCAGTACTTC	CASSSPGTFPYEQYF
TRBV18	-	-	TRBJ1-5	TGTGCCAGCTCACCACCCGGGGGAGGTAGCAATCAGCCCCAGCATTTT	CASSPPGGGSNQPQHF
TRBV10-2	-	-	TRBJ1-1	TGCGCCAGCAGTGAGAATTCAGGGGACACTGAAGCTTTCTTT	CASSENSGDTEAFF
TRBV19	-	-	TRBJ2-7	TGTGCCAGTAGTATAACTAGCTTAAGCTACGAGCAGTACTTC	CASSITSLSYEQYF
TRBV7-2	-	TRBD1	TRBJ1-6	TGTGCCAGCAGGGGACAGAGTAATTCACCCCTCCACTTT	CASRGQSNSPLHF
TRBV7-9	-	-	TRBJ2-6	TGTGCCAGCAGCTTATGGGGGGCTGGGGCCAACGTCCTGACTTTC	CASSLWGAGANVLTF
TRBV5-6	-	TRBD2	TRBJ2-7	TGTGCCAGCAGTTACCTGGCGGGAGGGCCCGAGCAGTACTTC	CASSYLAGGPEQYF
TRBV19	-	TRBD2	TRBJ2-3	TGTGCCAGTAGATTCCCCTCTAGCGGAACTACCACAGATACGCAGTATTTT	CASRFPSSGTTTDTQYF
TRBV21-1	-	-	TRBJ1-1	TGTGCCAGCAGCAAGAGCGGGAAGTTATTGAGCTATCGCACTGAAGCTTTCTTT	CASSKSGKLLSYRTEAFF